This T cell receptor (beta chain) was identified during a study of shared clonotypes between healthy human individuals (TCRdb year 2020). At the level of the whole study: Three men and a couple of women, aged 18 to 49 years, made up the cohort. To estimate repertoire size and how much clonotypes are shared between individuals, the study performed deep sequencing of blood TCR repertoires from about five healthy adults. Different laboratories and diverse techniques were used to prepare libraries and sequence TCR repertoires, to increase sequencing depth and limit assay-specific biases. Between about 0.8 and 9 billion PBMCs per donor were obtained by leukapheresis. On the study overall, not on this receptor specifically: Pairwise subsampling led to the expectation that sequencing depth would affect the degree of clonotype sharing among donors. The small number of donors limited the genetic and exposure-history diversity represented. Sampling was restricted to blood, and TCR repertoires in tissue are likely to differ from TCR repertoires in blood.

The donors were healthy, HIV-negative adults who had no recently reported acute infections or vaccinations. Every donor was a Caucasian adult living in Nashville, Tennessee, USA. For unsorted samples, tens of millions of PBMCs were counted, and genomic DNA was extracted using the QIAamp DNA Blood Mini kit. After blood collection by leukapheresis, PBMCs were isolated using Ficoll-Histopaque density gradient centrifugation and then cryopreserved in the vapor phase of liquid nitrogen. TCR CDR3 regions were amplified from genomic DNA by multiplex PCR using the deep immunoSEQ assay. Genomic DNA extracted from each cell subset was distributed evenly over all wells of several immunoSEQ 96-well plates, and each plate served as one replicate. For unsorted PBMC, approximately 290 ng genomic DNA, equal to 25,000 to 35,000 T cell genomes, was loaded into each replicate PCR. Genomic DNA from unsorted PBMC was sequenced over ten immunoSEQ deep assay plates. Purified libraries were measured with a Qubit 3.0 fluorometer, size-checked on a Bioanalyzer 2100, and measured again with the KAPA Library Quantification kit. Each immunoSEQ 96-well plate was sequenced on its own single-read 150-cycle Illumina NextSeq 550 flow cell. Concerning the study's data processing: Because the immunoSEQ output held only junctional sequences and lacked quality scores, the filtering could not match the filtering applied to full-length reads. Sequences were annotated with PyIR, a Python wrapper for IgBLAST v1.9, using IMGT germline references to assign V/J genes and CDR3. Reads were removed for weak V/J assignments (E-value above 1e-6), missing CDR3, stop codons, out-of-frame junctions, or ambiguous translated residues. A V3J clonotype was defined by an identical inferred V gene, J gene, and CDR3 amino acid sequence. Percentage overlap between repertoires was calculated by dividing the number of shared unique clonotypes by the size of the smaller repertoire. Three approaches were used to assess repertoire richness: RTK rarefaction, the Chao1 estimator, and Recon v2.1 estimates of unobserved clonotypes. Drawn from immuneACCESS, this table holds only the in-frame rearrangements with V and J called that TCRdb kept. Clones are partly lost; checked studies trace under half to an unresolved V gene and leave the rest unexplained. V, J and clone size reflect that table, while D and trimming were determined from the DNA. The sample records 530,000 or so clones, roughly 85% of which are singletons. The top ten hold around an eighth of the sample.

From cysteine to phenylalanine, the CDR3 is 12 amino acids long. The DNA shown is the 36-base CDR3, in frame from base 1. V is reduced by 5 bases and J by 6 bases, leaving a spacing of 8 bases between them. The germline V gene yields KGHSH for CDR1 and LQKENI for CDR2. In the case of this clone: The antigen this receptor binds is unknown. No base qualities exist here, and no much larger clone lies one base off it.

The chain links TRBV18 with TRBJ2-1; a confident D gene designation cannot be given. The sequencing input was PBMCs. This clonotype was sampled from a woman between 35 and 50 years old in good health. Some clones in this sample may be carry-over from other donors' samples. DNA sequence: TGTGCCAGCTCAAAGGACGGCAATGAGCAGTTCTTC. Translated, this is CASSKDGNEQFF. The entire variable domain, with the stretches around the CDR3 drawn from the reference TRBV18 and TRBJ2-1 proteins, is NAGVMQNPRHLVRRRGQEARLRCSPMKGHSHVYWYRQLPEEGLKFMVYLQKENIIDESGMPKERFSAEFPKEGPSILRIQQVVRGDSAAYFCASSKDGNEQFFGPGTRLTVL.